The 26 T cell receptor beta chains in this list originate from one sample, sequenced in a study of CD8+CD57+ T cells in acquired aplastic anemia. Genomic DNA, the template, was used for profiling of the TCR beta VDJ and CDR3. Via MiXCR, TCRdb re-called the reads, giving one row per CDR3 protein. The sample comprises around 140,000 distinct CDR3 sequences, roughly two fifths of which are singletons, and around 8.4% rests with the top ten. The material sequenced was sorted CD4+, CD8+, or CD8+CD57+ T cells (not recorded which) from PBMCs. These TCRs come from a human donor in good health, serving as a control.

Only a few counts were recorded for this clonotype. A much more abundant neighbour one base away suggests this may be a read error. The V gene is TRBV11-3, the J gene TRBJ2-7, with a weak D call TRBD2 (6 bases). The CDR3 is 12 amino acids. Germline-derived CDR1 and CDR2 are SGHNT and YENEEA. The V and J ends lost 10 bases and 2 bases respectively, with 12 bases between them. The CDR3 nucleotides are TGTGCCACCGGGGGTCGGCCCTACGAGCAGTACTTC. It encodes CATGGRPYEQYF. Together with reference TRBV11-3 and TRBJ2-7, the CDR3 gives the full variable domain: EAGVVQSPRYKIIEKKQPVAFWCNPISGHNTLYWYLQNLGQGPELLIRYENEEAVDDSQLPKDRFSAERLKGVDSTLKIQPAELGDSAVYLCATGGRPYEQYFGPGTRLTVT.

This clonotype came up a few times. The J gene is TRBJ1-2, the V gene TRBV5-6; D not certain. This CDR3 region has 13 residues. Germline V CDR1 and CDR2: SGHDT, YYEEEE. Trimming took 6 bases from V and 4 from J, leaving 13 bases between them. CDR3 bases: TGTGCCAGCATCACCAATAAGGGCTATGGCTACACCTTC. As protein: CASITNKGYGYTF.

The chain joins TRBV20-1 to TRBJ2-1, with unresolved D. V was shortened by 6 bases and J by 8 bases, with 8 bases between the two germline ends. The CDR3 covers 10 residues. Germline V gene lookup returns CDR1 DFQATT and CDR2 SNEGSKA (reference sequence). The DNA of the CDR3 is TGCAGTGCCCGAGTGGATGAGCAGTTCTTC. Amino acids: CSARVDEQFF.

This clonotype was counted ten times or more. The chain is built from TRBV20-1 and TRBJ2-1; 11 bases fit TRBD2. Germline CDR1 DFQATT, CDR2 SNEGSKA (reference sequence). This CDR3 region has 16 residues. V lost 2 bases, J lost 5 bases, and 8 bases stayed unmatched. CDR3 nucleotide sequence: TGCAGTGCTAGAACCGGTAGCGGGAGGGTTGACAATGAGCAGTTCTTC. It specifies CSARTGSGRVDNEQFF.

Concerning this clonotype itself: This may arise from a read error, as a much more abundant clone is one base away. The chain uses TRBV3-1 and TRBJ2-7; D perhaps matches TRBD1 (6 bases). The CDR3 contains 11 residues. The germline V and J ends were trimmed by 8 bases and 1 base, with 6 bases remaining between them. Germline V gene data show CDR1 as LGHDT and CDR2 as YNNKEL (reference sequence). In DNA form, the CDR3 reads TGTGCCAGCGGACAGTCCTACGAGCAGTACTTC. It yields the protein CASGQSYEQYF.

This chain links TRBV10-3 with TRBJ1-2; D is possibly TRBD1 (5 bases). The CDR3 loop spans 16 amino acids. The germline V and J ends were trimmed by 6 bases and 6 bases, with 23 bases remaining between them. Looked up from germline, CDR1 is ENHRY and CDR2 is SYGVKD. The CDR3 loop is CAIRPTGVGDQDGYTF. Written as DNA, the CDR3 is TGTGCCATCAGGCCAACGGGGGTAGGGGATCAGGATGGCTACACCTTC.

This clonotype was picked up a small number of times. The rearrangement joins TRBV28 to TRBJ1-2; TRBD1 matches at 9 bases. Unmatched junction bases numbered 10, after V lost 7 bases and J lost 1 base. Germline values: CDR1 MDHEN, CDR2 SYDVKM. The CDR3 runs 16 residues. For the CDR3, the DNA is TGTGCCAGCACCCTAACTGCGACAGGGGGTAACTATGGCTACACCTTC. It specifies CASTLTATGGNYGYTF.

The sample holds many counts of this clonotype. This chain connects TRBV2 to TRBJ1-1, with no clear D. Trimming shortened V by 5 bases and J by 5 bases, and 9 bases separated the two germline ends. CDR3 length: 12 residues. Germline lookup yields CDR1 SNHLY and CDR2 FYNNEI. The CDR3 protein is CASSPWETEAFF. In DNA, the CDR3 is TGTGCCAGCAGTCCTTGGGAAACTGAAGCTTTCTTT.

This clonotype has a count of ten or more. The chain links TRBV20-1 to TRBJ2-1; TRBD1 is a possible D gene (5 bases). CDR1 and CDR2 from the germline V gene are DFQATT and SNEGSKA (reference sequence). The CDR3 is 14 residues long. V shed 0 bases and J shed 9 bases, with 15 bases lying between them. The CDR3 nucleotides are TGCAGTGCTAGAGATAGATCCAGCCAGGGTGAGCAGTTCTTC. Amino acid sequence: CSARDRSSQGEQFF.

This clonotype was seen repeatedly, ten times or more. The V and J genes are TRBV9 and TRBJ1-6; D remains unclear. V was shortened by 7 bases and J by 9 bases, with 14 bases between the two germline ends. This CDR3 comprises 13 residues. CDR1 and CDR2 (germline): SGDLS, YYNGEE. The CDR3 spells CASGPRAGSPLHF. The CDR3 DNA follows: TGTGCCAGCGGCCCCCGCGCAGGTTCACCCCTCCACTTT.

This chain joins TRBV15 and TRBJ2-7; D might be TRBD1 or TRBD2, each matching 5 bases. Trimming removed 4 bases at V and 5 bases at J, with 18 bases between. Germline V gene sequence: CDR1 LNHNV, CDR2 YYDKDF (reference sequence). This CDR3 has 15 residues. CDR3 sequence reads: CATSTSGTTRNEQYF. DNA for the CDR3: TGTGCCACCAGCACCTCCGGGACCACTCGGAACGAGCAGTACTTC.

The rearrangement joins TRBV9 to TRBJ2-7, with a tentative D call TRBD1 (5 bases). Trimming stripped 2 bases from V and 1 base from J, with 10 bases between. From germline, CDR1 is SGDLS and CDR2 YYNGEE. This CDR3 spans 14 amino acids. The CDR3 coding sequence is TGTGCCAGCAGCGTCGTAGACAGTTCCTACGAGCAGTACTTC. It is translated as CASSVVDSSYEQYF.

The rearrangement links TRBV2 to TRBJ2-3, with D hard to call. Germline CDR1 is SNHLY and CDR2 is FYNNEI. The ends were cut back, 3 bases at V and 2 bases at J, with 9 bases in the middle. This CDR3 is 14 amino acids long. The CDR3 region has the DNA TGTGCCAGCAGTGACGTAGGTACCACAGATACGCAGTATTTT. It codes for CASSDVGTTDTQYF.

V and J are TRBV15 and TRBJ2-7; TRBD1 is a possible D gene (6 bases). The CDR3 contains 14 residues. CDR1 is LNHNV, CDR2 YYDKDF, per germline (reference sequence). V lost 1 base to trimming and J lost 4 bases, with 11 bases between them. The DNA of the CDR3 is TGTGCCACCAGCAGAGCCCGGACAGCATACGAGCAGTACTTC. Its translation is CATSRARTAYEQYF.

At least ten counts were recorded for this clonotype. This chain links TRBV5-1 with TRBJ2-6; D is unresolved. The V gene lost 4 bases and the J gene lost 0 bases, with 8 bases spanning the gap. The length of the CDR3 is 15 residues. The germline gives CDR1 SGHRS, CDR2 YFSETQ. The chain's CDR3 is CASSDDTSGANVLTF. As DNA, the CDR3 is TGCGCCAGCAGCGATGACACCTCTGGGGCCAACGTCCTGACTTTC.

The rearrangement uses TRBV29-1 and TRBJ2-3, with 7 bases that match TRBD1. Germline lookup yields CDR1 SQVTM and CDR2 ANQGSEA. The length of the CDR3 is 11 residues. The CDR3 region is CSVNRGDTQYF. DNA for the CDR3: TGCAGTGTTAACAGGGGAGATACGCAGTATTTT.

This clonotype has at least ten counts. The chain is built from TRBV7-2 and TRBJ2-5; 7 positions agree with TRBD1. Germline assignment: CDR1 SGHTA and CDR2 FQGNSA. The CDR3 is 14 amino acids. V lost 5 bases and J lost 4; bases outside the gene matches: 7. The CDR3 nucleotides are TGTGCCAGCAGCCATGACAGGGCGGGAGAGACCCAGTACTTC. This codes for CASSHDRAGETQYF.

The CDR3 loop is CASSHAGTKEETQYF. The DNA of the CDR3 is TGTGCCAGCAGCCATGCCGGGACTAAGGAAGAGACCCAGTACTTC. V usage is TRBV3-1 and J usage is TRBJ2-5, with 7 bases identical to TRBD2. The CDR3 spans 15 residues. The ends lost 3 bases at V and 3 bases at J; junction bases unmatched: 7. Germline-derived CDR1 and CDR2 are LGHDT and YNNKEL (reference sequence).

At least ten counts were recorded for this clonotype. The V and J genes are TRBV5-8 and TRBJ2-6; D is possibly TRBD1 or TRBD2 (5 bases each). V lost 3 bases, J lost 0 bases, and 7 bases lay in between. CDR1 is SGHTS, CDR2 YDEGEE, per germline. The CDR3 contains 15 residues. The CDR3 here is CASSWDVSGANVLTF. CDR3 coding DNA: TGTGCCAGCAGCTGGGACGTCTCTGGGGCCAACGTCCTGACTTTC.

The rearrangement links TRBV9 to TRBJ2-3; D unclear. CDR1 and CDR2 (germline): SGDLS, YYNGEE. V dropped 4 bases and J dropped 5 bases, with 20 bases sitting between them. The CDR3 has 16 amino acids. CDR3 residues: CASSPRPWLGVDTQYF. The CDR3 DNA follows: TGTGCCAGCAGCCCTCGCCCCTGGCTAGGCGTAGATACGCAGTATTTT. The whole variable domain, filled in from reference TRBV9 and TRBJ2-3, reads DSGVTQTPKHLITATGQRVTLRCSPRSGDLSVYWYQQSLDQGLQFLIQYYNGEERAKGNILERFSAQQFPDLHSELNLSSLELGDSALYFCASSPRPWLGVDTQYFGPGTRLTVL.

This clonotype came up many times. V is TRBV6-1 and J is TRBJ2-7, with 9 bases identical to TRBD2. The CDR3 is 14 residues long. J gave up 0 bases and V 6 bases, and 3 bases lay outside the gene matches. Germline assignment: CDR1 MNHNS and CDR2 SASEGT. This CDR3 reads CASRASGISYEQYF. CDR3 nucleotides: TGTGCCAGCAGAGCTAGCGGGATCTCCTACGAGCAGTACTTC.

This clonotype appeared once. The rearrangement uses TRBV15 and TRBJ1-5, with 9 bases fitting TRBD1. The germline V gene encodes CDR1 LNHNV and CDR2 YYDKDF (reference sequence). The CDR3 is 16 amino acids. Unmatched junction bases numbered 1, after V lost 0 bases and J lost 1 base. CDR3 protein: CATSRETGGSNQPQHF. The CDR3 coding sequence is TGTGCCACCAGCAGAGAGACAGGGGGGAGCAATCAGCCCCAGCATTTT.

The CDR3 reads CAISESTVEKLFF. CDR3 in DNA: TGTGCCATCAGTGAATCGACGGTTGAAAAACTGTTTTTT. The chain combines TRBV10-3 with TRBJ1-4, with unresolved D. V shed 3 bases and J shed 7 bases, with 9 bases lying between them. Germline V gives CDR1 ENHRY, CDR2 SYGVKD. The CDR3 has 13 amino acids.

The chain has TRBV6-2 or TRBV6-3 and TRBJ1-4; D remains unclear. The germline gives CDR1 MNHEY, CDR2 SVGEGT. V was shortened by 6 bases and J by 7 bases, with 24 bases between the two germline ends. This CDR3 is built from 17 residues. As DNA, the CDR3 is TGTGCCAGCAGCTACGAGTTCTCGGGTCCCACGACTGAAAAACTGTTTTTT. Residues: CASSYEFSGPTTEKLFF.

J is TRBJ1-1 and V is TRBV20-1; D gene uncertain. The CDR3 sequence is 11 residues long. Germline CDR1 reads DFQATT; CDR2 reads SNEGSKA (reference sequence). V shed 1 base and J shed 4 bases, with 4 bases lying between them. The CDR3 sequence is CSARGGTEAFF. CDR3 sequence (DNA): TGCAGTGCTAGAGGCGGCACTGAAGCTTTCTTT.

The chain couples TRBV27 to TRBJ1-1, with unresolved D. Germline loops: CDR1 MNHEY, CDR2 SMNVEV (reference sequence). The length of the CDR3 is 14 residues. V dropped 6 bases and J dropped 1 base, with 12 bases sitting between them. DNA of the CDR3: TGTGCCAGCAGGCCTGTTACGGGGAACACTGAAGCTTTCTTT. Translation gives CASRPVTGNTEAFF.